This TCR beta chain is from a study of T cells in Graves' hyperthyroidism and ophthalmopathy. Study-wide context: Peripheral blood was collected at initial diagnosis, before any treatment.

TCR beta CDR3 region amplification was performed from RNA transcripts. The TCR CDR3 first-round RT-PCR relied on the HTBI primer set. Each CDR3 protein is one row after TCRdb ran MiXCR on the multiplex PCR reads. The sample yields 640,000 or so distinct CDR3 sequences, 14% seen once. This clonotype was seen many times. The antigen is not known. Pregnant or lactating patients were excluded, as were those with uncontrolled infection or other autoimmune disease. Based on clinical symptoms, serum thyroxine and TRAb, thyroid ultrasound and orbital computed tomography, diagnoses were reached. Germline V gene sequence: CDR1 SNHLY, CDR2 FYNNEI. The germline V and J ends were trimmed by 6 bases and 1 base, with 10 bases remaining between them. The CDR3 is 15 residues long. General observations from the study: A model using 13 V-J features told ophthalmopathy apart from stable hyperthyroidism.

The sample comprised blood. The receptor was isolated from a woman aged 18-30 years with Graves' ophthalmopathy. The rearrangement uses TRBV2 and TRBJ2-6; D may be TRBD2 (5 bases). The CDR3 loop is CASSRGLSGANVLTF. In DNA form, the CDR3 reads TGTGCCAGCAGCCGAGGGTTATCTGGGGCCAACGTCCTGACTTTC.